Given below is one TCR beta chain in context. Its matching antigen is unknown. The sample belongs to a study of OX40 agonist ivuxolimab in advanced cancers. Broader study findings: On average, a greater number of expanded clones characterised CD8+ T cells relative to CD4+. With doses of 0.1-3.0 mg/kg, partial responders showed among the lowest clonal expansion.

The junction had 2 bases not matched to a gene; V was cut back by 5 bases and J by 2 bases. The V gene's germline CDR1 is MDHEN and CDR2 SYDVKM. The CDR3 is 13 residues long. Method: immunoSEQ multiplex PCR; TCRdb's copy keeps in-frame clones and lacks some. Of tens of thousands of clones in the sample, about nine tenths were seen once. This sequence originates from an adult with an advanced solid tumor such as melanoma, head and neck, liver or kidney cancer. The rearrangement links TRBV28 to TRBJ2-7; 8 nucleotides agree with TRBD1. Sample: CD4+ or CD8+ T cells sorted from blood, taken in a trial of the OX40 agonist ivuxolimab. DNA for the CDR3: TGTGCCAGCAGTGGACAGGGTCCCTACGAGCAGTACTTC. Its translation: CASSGQGPYEQYF. The entire variable domain, with the rest obtained from reference TRBV28 and TRBJ2-7, is as follows: DVKVTQSSRYLVKRTGEKVFLECVQDMDHENMFWYRQDPGLGLRLIYFSYDVKMKEKGDIPEGYSVSREKKERFSLILESASTNQTSMYLCASSGQGPYEQYFGPGTRLTVT.